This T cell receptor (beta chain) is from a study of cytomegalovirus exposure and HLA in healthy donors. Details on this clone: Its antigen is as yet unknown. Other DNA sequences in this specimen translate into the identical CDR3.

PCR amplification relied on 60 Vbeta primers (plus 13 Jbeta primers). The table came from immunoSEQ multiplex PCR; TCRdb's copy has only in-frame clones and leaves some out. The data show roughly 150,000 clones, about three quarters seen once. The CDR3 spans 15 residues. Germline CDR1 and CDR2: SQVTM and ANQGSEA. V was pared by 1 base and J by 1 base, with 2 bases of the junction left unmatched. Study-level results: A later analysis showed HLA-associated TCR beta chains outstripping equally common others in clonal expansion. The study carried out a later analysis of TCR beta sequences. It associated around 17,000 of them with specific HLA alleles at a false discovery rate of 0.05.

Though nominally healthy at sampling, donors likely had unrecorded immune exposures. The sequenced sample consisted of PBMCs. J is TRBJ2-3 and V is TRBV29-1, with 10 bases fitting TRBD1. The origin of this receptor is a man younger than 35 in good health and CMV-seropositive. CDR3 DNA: TGCAGCGTTGAAGGTGGGACAGGGGGCACAGATACGCAGTATTTT. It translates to CSVEGGTGGTDTQYF.